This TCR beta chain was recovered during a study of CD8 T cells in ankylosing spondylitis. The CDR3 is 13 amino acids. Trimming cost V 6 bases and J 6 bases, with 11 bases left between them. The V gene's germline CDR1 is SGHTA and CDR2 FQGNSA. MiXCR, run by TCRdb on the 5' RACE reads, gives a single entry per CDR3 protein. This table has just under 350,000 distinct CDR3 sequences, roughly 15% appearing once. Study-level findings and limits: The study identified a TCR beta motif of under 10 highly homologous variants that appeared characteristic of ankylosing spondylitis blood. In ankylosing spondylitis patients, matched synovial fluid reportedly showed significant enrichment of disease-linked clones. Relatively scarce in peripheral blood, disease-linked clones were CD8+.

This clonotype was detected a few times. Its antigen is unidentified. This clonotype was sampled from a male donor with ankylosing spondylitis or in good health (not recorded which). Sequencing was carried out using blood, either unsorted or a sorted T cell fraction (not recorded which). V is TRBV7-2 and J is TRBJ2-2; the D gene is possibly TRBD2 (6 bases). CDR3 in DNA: TGTGCCAGCAGGGCTCCTAGCGCCGGGGAGCTGTTTTTT. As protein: CASRAPSAGELFF.